Following are 30 T cell receptor beta chains from one sample sequenced in a study of cytomegalovirus exposure and HLA in healthy donors. The PCR contained 60 Vbeta and 13 Jbeta primers. Method: immunoSEQ multiplex PCR; TCRdb's copy keeps in-frame clones and lacks some. The table shows fewer than 150,000 clones, with 76% occurring only once. Specimen: PBMCs. These receptors were taken from a man in his forties in good health and CMV-seronegative.

The gene calls are TRBV6-5 and TRBJ2-7, with D possibly TRBD2 on 5 matching bases. This CDR3 contains 16 residues. Germline V lookup: CDR1 MNHEY, CDR2 SVGAGI. The V gene lost 0 bases and the J gene lost 3 bases, with 15 bases spanning the gap. CDR3 in DNA: TGTGCCAGCAGTTACTCGAAACACGGAGGAAACTACGAGCAGTACTTC. As protein: CASSYSKHGGNYEQYF.

V gene TRBV7-6 combines with J gene TRBJ2-3; 13 bases align to TRBD2. The trim removed 6 bases at V and 7 bases at J, leaving 7 bases unmatched. This CDR3 spans 15 amino acids. Germline values: CDR1 SGHVS, CDR2 FNYEAQ. CDR3 in DNA: TGTGCCAGCAGACGGGAACTAGCGGGAGGGAATACGCAGTATTTT. Its translation: CASRRELAGGNTQYF. The variable domain in full, completed from reference TRBV7-6 and TRBJ2-3, reads GAGVSQSPRYKVTKRGQDVALRCDPISGHVSLYWYRQALGQGPEFLTYFNYEAQQDKSGLPNDRFSAERPEGSISTLTIQRTEQRDSAMYRCASRRELAGGNTQYFGPGTRLTVL.

The J gene is TRBJ1-1, the V gene TRBV5-1, with D possibly matching TRBD1 (5 bases). CDR1 is SGHRS and CDR2 is YFSETQ in the germline V gene. The V end was cut by 0 bases, the J end by 2 bases, with 14 bases between. CDR3 length: 16 amino acids. In nucleotides, the CDR3 is TGCGCCAGCAGCTTGGTTGGGGCCAACTTCAACACTGAAGCTTTCTTT. Translating it yields CASSLVGANFNTEAFF. The full variable domain, with the rest looked up from reference TRBV5-1 and TRBJ1-1, is KAGVTQTPRYLIKTRGQQVTLSCSPISGHRSVSWYQQTPGQGLQFLFEYFSETQRNKGNFPGRFSGRQFSNSRSEMNVSTLELGDSALYLCASSLVGANFNTEAFFGQGTRLTVV.

V gene TRBV9 combines with J gene TRBJ2-2, with 9 bases aligning to TRBD1. The germline gives CDR1 SGDLS, CDR2 YYNGEE. V was pared by 2 bases and J by 7 bases, with 9 bases of the junction left unmatched. The CDR3 extends over 16 amino acids. CDR3 amino acids: CASSVWDRATLGELFF. The DNA of the CDR3 is TGTGCCAGCAGCGTTTGGGACAGGGCGACCCTCGGGGAGCTGTTTTTT. The variable domain in full, with the rest retrieved from reference TRBV9 and TRBJ2-2, is DSGVTQTPKHLITATGQRVTLRCSPRSGDLSVYWYQQSLDQGLQFLIQYYNGEERAKGNILERFSAQQFPDLHSELNLSSLELGDSALYFCASSVWDRATLGELFFGEGSRLTVL.

This clone was found once. The chain joins TRBV4-1 to TRBJ2-5; TRBD1 agrees at 8 bases. Losses at the gene ends were 7 bases for V and 1 base for J; bases not matched to a gene: 2. Germline V lookup: CDR1 MGHRA, CDR2 YSYEKL. This CDR3 spans 13 amino acids. CDR3 region: CASKDRAQETQYF. The CDR3 DNA reads as TGCGCCAGCAAGGACAGGGCCCAAGAGACCCAGTACTTC.

The chain has TRBV30 and TRBJ2-5, with 15 bases aligning to TRBD2. J was trimmed by 7 bases and V by 4 bases; bases with no gene match: 10. The CDR3 consists of 16 residues. Germline CDR1 and CDR2: GTSNPN and SVGIG (reference sequence). The CDR3 loop reads CAWTPGLAGGGGTQYF. The CDR3 region has the DNA TGTGCCTGGACCCCGGGACTAGCGGGAGGAGGGGGGACCCAGTACTTC.

V and J are TRBV27 and TRBJ1-6; 8 bases agree with TRBD1. This CDR3 region has 16 residues. Germline values: CDR1 MNHEY, CDR2 SMNVEV (reference sequence). CDR3 loop: CAISGGFTIWVSPLHF. CDR3 nucleotide sequence: TGTGCGATCTCAGGGGGCTTCACGATCTGGGTCTCACCCCTCCACTTT.

The CDR3 here is CAWTEGQGEFNEQFF. The CDR3 region has the DNA TGTGCCTGGACGGAGGGACAGGGGGAGTTTAATGAGCAGTTCTTC. This chain uses TRBV30 with TRBJ2-1, with 11 bases aligning to TRBD1. Looked up from germline, CDR1 is GTSNPN and CDR2 is SVGIG (reference sequence). The J segment lost 7 bases and the V segment lost 4 bases, leaving 9 bases of the junction unmatched. The CDR3 runs 15 residues. Full variable domain (outside the CDR3, taken from reference TRBV30 and TRBJ2-1): SQTIHQWPATLVQPVGSPLSLECTVEGTSNPNLYWYRQAAGRGLQLLFYSVGIGQISSEVPQNLSASRPQDRQFILSSKKLLLSDSGFYLCAWTEGQGEFNEQFFGPGTRLTVL.

Concerning this clone itself: At one end the junction does not follow the germline gene, possibly because of a read error. The CDR3 loop reads CASSSGLNNPFF. The CDR3 DNA reads TGTGCCAGCAGCTCCGGACTAAACAACCCCTTTTTT. The rearrangement joins TRBV9 to TRBJ2-3, with TRBD2 as a possible D gene (6 bases). The CDR3 is 12 residues long. Germline lookup yields CDR1 SGDLS and CDR2 YYNGEE.

For this clone: The sample holds other DNA sequences that translate to the same CDR3. This chain uses TRBV7-3 with TRBJ2-3; possible D gene TRBD2, 6 bases. The CDR3 is 16 residues long. V was cut by 5 bases and J by 0 bases, with 15 bases left in between. In germline, CDR1 is SGHTA, CDR2 FQGTGA. The DNA of the CDR3 is TGTGCCAGCAGCCCCCTCGGGGGACTTAGCACAGATACGCAGTATTTT. It encodes CASSPLGGLSTDTQYF.

The V call is TRBV7-9, the J call TRBJ1-2, with D possibly matching TRBD1 (5 bases). Trimming took 5 bases from V and 8 from J, leaving 9 bases between them. Germline V lookup: CDR1 SEHNR, CDR2 FQNEAQ (reference sequence). The length of the CDR3 is 11 residues. DNA of the CDR3: TGTGCCAGCAGCGAGACAGACGGCTACACCTTC. Amino acids: CASSETDGYTF.

This clone appeared once. This CDR3 reads CASSLATANYGYTF. The CDR3 nucleotides read TGTGCCAGCAGCTTAGCGACAGCTAACTATGGCTACACCTTC. This chain uses TRBV7-9 with TRBJ1-2; D might be TRBD1 (5 bases). This CDR3 is 14 amino acids long. Germline-derived CDR1 and CDR2 are SEHNR and FQNEAQ (reference sequence). Between the trimmed V and J ends, which lost 0 bases and 0 bases, there was a span of 5 bases.

The chain joins TRBV6-5 to TRBJ1-6, with no clear D. Germline CDR1 MNHEY, CDR2 SVGAGI. The CDR3 contains 12 residues. Trimming pared 6 bases from V and 11 bases from J, leaving 11 bases between. CDR3 nucleotide sequence: TGTGCCAGCAGGAGGGAGTTCACACCCCTCCACTTT. Protein product: CASRREFTPLHF.

The chain has TRBV2 and TRBJ1-4; TRBD1 matches at 9 bases. This CDR3 has 18 residues. Germline V gene lookup returns CDR1 SNHLY and CDR2 FYNNEI. The V segment lost 6 bases and the J segment 7 bases; nucleotides outside the gene matches: 18. The CDR3 DNA reads TGTGCCAGCAGGATCCGGGGAATGGGGACAGGGAATGTTGAAAAACTGTTTTTT. Amino acids: CASRIRGMGTGNVEKLFF.

The chain links TRBV6-1 to TRBJ2-5, with D perhaps TRBD1 (6 bases). V was pared by 1 base and J by 3 bases, with 9 bases between. CDR3 size: 14 residues. The germline gives CDR1 MNHNS, CDR2 SASEGT. CDR3 sequence: CASSEGTVEETQYF. The CDR3, as DNA: TGTGCCAGCAGTGAAGGGACAGTGGAAGAGACCCAGTACTTC.

The chain links TRBV27 to TRBJ2-7; 9 bases map to TRBD2. The trim removed 5 bases at V and 4 bases at J, leaving 6 bases unmatched. The CDR3 has 14 residues. CDR1 is MNHEY and CDR2 is SMNVEV in the germline V gene (reference sequence). Here the CDR3 DNA reads TGTGCCAGCAGTCCTGGGACTAGCCTATACGAGCAGTACTTC. It is translated as CASSPGTSLYEQYF.

CDR3 amino acids: CASSLAGLSYNEQFF. In nucleotides, the CDR3 is TGTGCCAGCAGCTTAGCGGGACTCTCCTACAATGAGCAGTTCTTC. The chain is built from TRBV5-4 and TRBJ2-1; 7 bases agree with TRBD2. Germline-derived CDR1 and CDR2 are SGHNT and YYREEE (reference sequence). The junction had 2 bases not matched to a gene; V was cut back by 2 bases and J by 0 bases. CDR3 length equals 15 residues.

The genes are TRBV30 and TRBJ1-2; tentative D call: TRBD1 (6 bases). CDR3 length: 15 residues. Trimming left V 1 base short and J 2 bases short, with 14 bases between. In germline, CDR1 is GTSNPN, CDR2 SVGIG (reference sequence). Here the CDR3 reads CAWSGTATRNYGYTF. The CDR3 region has the DNA TGTGCCTGGAGTGGGACAGCCACGCGGAACTATGGCTACACCTTC.

The chain uses TRBV5-4 and TRBJ2-1; no clear D. This CDR3 is built from 14 residues. With 9 bases removed from V and 3 bases from J, the gap between germline ends came to 16 bases. The germline gives CDR1 SGHNT, CDR2 YYREEE (reference sequence). CDR3 coding DNA: TGTGCCACTATTGGAGATCCCTACTACAATGAGCAGTTCTTC. As protein: CATIGDPYYNEQFF.

This sequence joins TRBV6-6 and TRBJ1-5; TRBD1 might be the D (5 bases). Germline CDR1 reads MNHNY; CDR2 reads SVGAGI (reference sequence). V was shortened by 0 bases and J by 3 bases, with 9 bases between the two germline ends. The CDR3 has 15 amino acids. This CDR3 is CASSYSARDNQPQHF. The CDR3 DNA follows: TGTGCCAGCAGTTACTCCGCCAGGGACAATCAGCCCCAGCATTTT.

The V call is TRBV7-9, the J call TRBJ1-2, with D uncertain. The CDR3 is 15 amino acids. CDR1 and CDR2 (germline): SEHNR, FQNEAQ (reference sequence). The V and J ends lost 7 bases and 8 bases respectively, with 23 bases between them. The CDR3 DNA sequence: TGTGCCAGCATCCCCTTTTACCAGGAGGGAAACGGCTACACCTTC. This gives the protein CASIPFYQEGNGYTF.

The chain links TRBV5-1 to TRBJ1-2, with no clear D. Germline values: CDR1 SGHRS, CDR2 YFSETQ. The CDR3 contains 13 residues. V dropped 1 base and J dropped 2 bases, with 6 bases sitting between them. CDR3 protein: CASSLLPNYGYTF. The CDR3 DNA reads TGCGCCAGCAGCTTGCTTCCGAACTATGGCTACACCTTC.

The chain recombines TRBV5-1 with TRBJ2-7; TRBD1 might be the D (6 bases). Trimming stripped 4 bases from V and 0 bases from J, with 11 bases between. Germline CDR1 is SGHRS and CDR2 is YFSETQ. CDR3 length: 14 residues. As DNA, the CDR3 is TGCGCCAGCAGCCCAGGGGACAACTCCTACGAGCAGTACTTC. It codes for CASSPGDNSYEQYF.

The chain uses TRBV27 and TRBJ2-1; TRBD2 matches 9 bases. CDR1 and CDR2 from the germline V gene are MNHEY and SMNVEV (reference sequence). The CDR3 is 15 residues long. V trimming: 5 bases; J trimming: 7 bases; junction bases outside the gene matches: 9. The CDR3 DNA follows: TGTGCCAGCAGTCTAATTAGCGGGAGTGCTAATGAGCAGTTCTTC. Protein sequence: CASSLISGSANEQFF.

The genes are TRBV18 and TRBJ1-1; D remains unclear. This CDR3 spans 14 amino acids. Trimming cost V 2 bases and J 4 bases, with 11 bases left between them. CDR1 is KGHSH, CDR2 LQKENI, per germline. CDR3 loop: CASSPAGRGTEAFF. The CDR3 nucleotides read TGTGCCAGCTCACCAGCCGGGCGGGGCACTGAAGCTTTCTTT.

The chain has TRBV6-1 and TRBJ1-1; D unclear. V lost 6 bases and J 6 bases, leaving 14 bases between the germline ends. The CDR3 runs to 13 residues. The germline V gene has CDR1 MNHNS and CDR2 SASEGT. CDR3 DNA: TGTGCCAGCAGCAATCAACCCCGGGCTGAAGCTTTCTTT. It yields the protein CASSNQPRAEAFF.

The chain joins TRBV7-2 to TRBJ1-5; 7 bases map to TRBD1. V lost 5 bases and J lost 8; bases outside the gene matches: 12. The CDR3 covers 15 residues. Germline CDR1 and CDR2: SGHTA and FQGNSA. CDR3 amino acids: CASSNHGQVGEPQHF. The CDR3 nucleotides are TGTGCCAGCAGCAACCACGGACAGGTCGGGGAGCCCCAGCATTTT.

The J gene is TRBJ2-7, the V gene TRBV5-1; TRBD1 matches at 7 bases. The germline CDR1 and CDR2 sequences are SGHRS and YFSETQ. The ends lost 0 bases at V and 1 base at J; junction bases unmatched: 4. CDR3 length: 15 residues. The CDR3 coding sequence is TGCGCCAGCAGCTTGGCTTACAGGGGTTCCTACGAGCAGTACTTC. As protein: CASSLAYRGSYEQYF.

The V call is TRBV2, the J call TRBJ1-5; tentative D call: TRBD1 (6 bases). Per germline, CDR1 SNHLY and CDR2 FYNNEI. This CDR3 spans 15 amino acids. Trimming shortened V by 3 bases and J by 2 bases, and 11 bases separated the two germline ends. The CDR3 sequence: CASSDPRGGNQPQHF. CDR3 nucleotide sequence: TGTGCCAGCAGTGATCCCAGGGGCGGCAATCAGCCCCAGCATTTT.

The chain combines TRBV15 with TRBJ2-3, with a weak D call TRBD2 (6 bases). The CDR3 extends over 16 amino acids. Germline values: CDR1 LNHNV, CDR2 YYDKDF (reference sequence). Trimming pared 4 bases from V and 0 bases from J, leaving 14 bases between. The CDR3, as DNA: TGTGCCACCAGCAAAACACTAGCACAGAGCACAGATACGCAGTATTTT. Amino acid sequence: CATSKTLAQSTDTQYF.